The 23 T cell receptor beta chains below all came from one sample that was sequenced in a study. Amplification of TRBV12-4/TRBJ1-2 clonotypes used adaptor-ligated barcode primers. TCRdb itself ran the multiplex PCR reads through MiXCR, one entry per CDR3 protein. The profile covers more than 850 distinct CDR3 sequences, with 5% to 7.5% appearing a single time and 17% taken by the ten largest. Input material: memory CD4+ T cells sorted from blood. The subset here: memory CD4+ T cells, CD4+CD45RO+CD25-. The receptor source for this set is a female donor with breast cancer.

By sample share, this clonotype is medium-sized. The rearrangement links TRBV12-3 or TRBV12-4 to TRBJ1-2; D unclear. Trimming took 3 bases from V and 4 from J, leaving 9 bases between them. The CDR3 is 13 amino acids. In DNA, the CDR3 is TGTGCCAGCAGTTTTACTGGGAGCTATGGCTACACCTTC. Translation: CASSFTGSYGYTF.

This clonotype is large. This rearrangement joins TRBV12-3 or TRBV12-4 to TRBJ1-2; possible D gene TRBD1, 5 bases. With 5 bases removed from V and 4 bases from J, the gap between germline ends came to 17 bases. The CDR3 contains 15 residues. This chain's CDR3 is CASSPSRGRGYGYTF. CDR3 DNA sequence: TGTGCCAGCAGTCCGTCGAGGGGCCGGGGCTATGGCTACACCTTC.

By its share, this clonotype is medium-sized. This chain uses TRBV12-3 or TRBV12-4 with TRBJ1-2, with TRBD1 matching 7 bases. J lost 4 bases, V lost 6 bases, and 5 bases had no gene match. This CDR3 contains 13 residues. CDR3 DNA: TGTGCCAGCAGCCCGGGACAGTCCTATGGCTACACCTTC. This encodes CASSPGQSYGYTF.

By sample share, this clonotype is large. CDR3 DNA: TGTGCCAGCAGCCCCGTGAGGAACTATGGCTACACCTTC. Translating it yields CASSPVRNYGYTF. V usage is TRBV12-3 or TRBV12-4 and J usage is TRBJ1-2; no reliable D call. V was trimmed by 6 bases and J by 2 bases, leaving 10 bases between them. The CDR3 has 13 residues.

The rearrangement joins TRBV12-3 or TRBV12-4 to TRBJ1-2; TRBD1 is a possible D gene (5 bases). Trimming cost V 3 bases and J 6 bases, with 11 bases left between them. The CDR3 totals 13 residues. This CDR3 reads CASSFARVDGYTF. DNA for the CDR3: TGTGCCAGCAGTTTCGCCAGGGTCGATGGCTACACCTTC.

Relative to its sample, this clonotype is large. V is TRBV12-3 or TRBV12-4 and J is TRBJ1-2; D is undetermined. This CDR3 spans 13 amino acids. V shed 6 bases and J shed 0 bases, with 8 bases lying between them. CDR3 in DNA: TGTGCCAGCAGATACGGTGCTAACTATGGCTACACCTTC. Protein: CASRYGANYGYTF.

This clonotype is large within its sample. CDR3 amino acids: CASSSGPNYGYTF. CDR3 DNA: TGTGCCAGCAGTTCCGGGCCTAACTATGGCTACACCTTC. The chain links TRBV12-3 or TRBV12-4 to TRBJ1-2; D is uncertain. V lost 4 bases and J 0 bases, leaving 6 bases between the germline ends. This CDR3 region has 13 residues.

The CDR3 nucleotides are TGTGCCAGCAGTCCCACAGGGTGGGTCAACTATGGCTACACCTTC. Amino acids: CASSPTGWVNYGYTF. The V and J genes are TRBV12-3 or TRBV12-4 and TRBJ1-2, with D possibly matching TRBD1 (6 bases). Trimming cost V 5 bases and J 2 bases, with 15 bases left between them. The CDR3 runs 15 residues.

This clonotype is labeled as medium-sized. The chain links TRBV12-3 or TRBV12-4 to TRBJ1-2; the D is unclear. Trimming shortened V by 3 bases and J by 2 bases, and 7 bases separated the two germline ends. The CDR3 runs 13 residues. The CDR3 is CASSLTANYGYTF. The DNA of the CDR3 is TGTGCCAGCAGTTTGACGGCCAACTATGGCTACACCTTC.

The V call is TRBV12-3 or TRBV12-4, the J call TRBJ1-2; 7 positions agree with TRBD1. The CDR3 length is 14 residues. V lost 7 bases to trimming and J lost 0 bases; unmatched junction nucleotides: 5. CDR3 sequence (DNA): TGTGCCAGCAAGAGGGACAGTGCTAACTATGGCTACACCTTC. Amino acids: CASKRDSANYGYTF.

This clonotype ranks as large. The rearrangement joins TRBV12-3 or TRBV12-4 to TRBJ1-2; D is unclear. Trimming shortened V by 6 bases and J by 7 bases, and 12 bases separated the two germline ends. CDR3 length: 12 residues. CDR3 nucleotides: TGTGCCAGCAGATTCGGACTGGTTGGCTACACCTTC. Its protein is CASRFGLVGYTF.

By frequency in the sample, this clonotype is medium-sized (0.01 to 0.1%). Possible read error: a much larger clone is one base away. This chain connects TRBV12-3 or TRBV12-4 to TRBJ1-2; 8 bases are a match to TRBD1. This CDR3 is built from 13 residues. Trimming at V came to 3 bases and at J to 4 bases, leaving 1 base not matched to a gene. This CDR3 is CASSFDRGYGYTF. CDR3 sequence (DNA): TGTGCCAGCAGTTTCGACAGGGGCTATGGCTACACCTTC.

By share, this clonotype ranks as medium-sized (0.01 to 0.1%). The CDR3 DNA follows: TGTGCCAGCAGTTTAGGTCGTCGGGGCGCGGGCTATGGCTACACCTTC. Translating it yields CASSLGRRGAGYGYTF. This rearrangement joins TRBV12-3 or TRBV12-4 to TRBJ1-2; D might be TRBD1 (5 bases). V was clipped by 1 base and J by 4 bases, with 16 bases between them. The CDR3 contains 16 residues.

This clonotype is labeled medium-sized (0.01 to 0.1%). The chain links TRBV12-3 or TRBV12-4 to TRBJ1-2, with 8 bases aligning to TRBD1. The CDR3 is 14 amino acids. V shed 5 bases, J shed 2 bases, and the junction held 4 bases outside the gene matches. CDR3 region: CASSLGQGNYGYTF. The CDR3 coding sequence is TGTGCCAGCAGTCTAGGACAGGGAAACTATGGCTACACCTTC.

The genes are TRBV12-3 or TRBV12-4 and TRBJ1-2; TRBD1 matches at 10 bases. With V trimmed by 5 bases and J by 4 bases, 4 bases remained unmatched. The CDR3 contains 14 residues. CDR3 DNA: TGTGCCAGCAGTCGGGGACAGGGGAGCTATGGCTACACCTTC. Its protein product is CASSRGQGSYGYTF.

This clonotype is classed as large. The V call is TRBV12-3 or TRBV12-4, the J call TRBJ1-2; D is undetermined. V was pared by 4 bases and J by 4 bases, with 4 bases between. The CDR3 runs to 11 residues. CDR3 nucleotides: TGTGCCAGCAGTTCCGCCTATGGCTACACCTTC. This encodes CASSSAYGYTF.

On this clonotype itself: It may be a read error: a sequence one base away is much more abundant. This chain connects TRBV12-3 or TRBV12-4 to TRBJ1-2; weak D call: TRBD1 (5 bases). The V end lost 5 bases, the J end lost 13 bases, and 20 bases lay between the germline ends. CDR3 length equals 13 residues. CDR3 amino acids: CASSNVLTVYATF. CDR3 DNA sequence: TGTGCCAGCAGTAATGTACTGACAGTCTACGCCACCTTC.

The chain employs TRBV12-3 or TRBV12-4 and TRBJ1-2, with D possibly TRBD1 on 6 matching bases. The CDR3 has 12 residues. Trimming cost V 6 bases and J 3 bases, with 8 bases left between them. The CDR3 region has the DNA TGTGCCAGCAGCCAGGGGTACTATGGCTACACCTTC. This gives the protein CASSQGYYGYTF.

This clonotype qualifies as medium-sized. The chain uses TRBV12-3 or TRBV12-4 and TRBJ1-2; TRBD1 matches 7 bases. CDR3 length equals 13 residues. Trimming removed 6 bases from V and 7 bases from J; junction bases left unmatched: 8. CDR3: CASRPDREGGYTF. In DNA, the CDR3 is TGTGCCAGCAGGCCTGACAGGGAGGGTGGCTACACCTTC.

This clonotype is classed as large. This chain uses TRBV12-3 or TRBV12-4 with TRBJ1-2; D might be TRBD1 (5 bases). V gave up 5 bases and J gave up 4 bases, with 11 bases separating them. The CDR3 covers 13 residues. The DNA for the CDR3 is TGTGCCAGCAGTCCCTCCGGGACCTATGGCTACACCTTC. This gives the protein CASSPSGTYGYTF.

Relative to its sample, this clonotype is medium-sized (0.01 to 0.1%). The chain recombines TRBV12-3 or TRBV12-4 with TRBJ1-2, with D tentatively TRBD1 (6 bases). V was clipped by 5 bases and J by 4 bases, with 23 bases between them. The CDR3 spans 17 residues. The CDR3 is CASSLAGRNRAGYGYTF. Written as DNA, the CDR3 is TGTGCCAGCAGTCTTGCCGGGCGTAACAGGGCTGGCTATGGCTACACCTTC.

By frequency in the sample, this clonotype is medium-sized (0.01 to 0.1%). This sequence joins TRBV12-3 or TRBV12-4 and TRBJ1-2; D possibly corresponds to TRBD1 (5 bases). V dropped 5 bases and J dropped 3 bases, with 13 bases sitting between them. This CDR3 is built from 14 residues. CDR3 DNA: TGTGCCAGCAGTACCCAGGGTGTTGACTATGGCTACACCTTC. It translates to CASSTQGVDYGYTF.

This clonotype counts as medium-sized. V usage is TRBV12-3 or TRBV12-4 and J usage is TRBJ1-2; unclear D gene. Trimming shortened V by 5 bases and J by 4 bases, and 17 bases separated the two germline ends. The CDR3 has 15 residues. The DNA of the CDR3 is TGTGCCAGCAGTCAAACCAGGCGTCGGATCTATGGCTACACCTTC. This codes for CASSQTRRRIYGYTF.